One and the same sample provided the 28 T cell receptor beta chains below, sequenced in a study of shared clonotypes between healthy human individuals. Method: immunoSEQ multiplex PCR; TCRdb's copy keeps in-frame clones and lacks some. This sample yields 2,500,000 or so clones, of which roughly nine tenths are seen a single time; over 0.12% belongs to the top ten. The sequenced sample was naive CD4+ T cells sorted from blood. Subset specified: CD45RA+ positively selected. These receptors originate from a man younger than 35 in good health.

Regarding this clone: This specimen includes other DNA sequences encoding the same CDR3. The rearrangement uses TRBV9 and TRBJ2-2; D uncertain. CDR1 is SGDLS, CDR2 YYNGEE, per germline. The CDR3 extends over 15 amino acids. Trimming cost V 0 bases and J 1 base, with 7 bases left between them. The CDR3 sequence is CASSVGGENTGELFF. The CDR3 coding sequence is TGTGCCAGCAGCGTAGGTGGTGAGAACACCGGGGAGCTGTTTTTT.

The table lists this clone with a few counts. The rearrangement links TRBV2 to TRBJ2-7; 11 bases agree with TRBD2. The CDR3 totals 18 residues. The V gene end was trimmed by 5 bases and the J gene end by 0 bases; junction bases not matched to a gene: 12. Germline V lookup: CDR1 SNHLY, CDR2 FYNNEI. CDR3 sequence: CASSSGPGLAGRSYEQYF. The CDR3 coding sequence is TGTGCCAGCAGTTCGGGGCCCGGACTAGCGGGCCGCTCCTACGAGCAGTACTTC.

J is TRBJ2-1 and V is TRBV7-8; 12 bases are shared with TRBD2. CDR1 is SGHVS, CDR2 FQNEAQ, per germline. The CDR3 loop spans 17 amino acids. With 5 bases clipped from V and 1 base from J, the junction kept 6 bases outside the gene matches. CDR3 in amino acids: CASSPGLAGGSYNEQFF. The CDR3 DNA sequence: TGTGCCAGCAGCCCCGGGCTAGCGGGAGGGTCCTACAATGAGCAGTTCTTC. Based on the CDR3 plus reference TRBV7-8 and TRBJ2-1, the full variable domain is GAGVSQSPRYKVAKRGQDVALRCDPISGHVSLFWYQQALGQGPEFLTYFQNEAQLDKSGLPSDRFFAERPEGSVSTLKIQRTQQEDSAVYLCASSPGLAGGSYNEQFFGPGTRLTVL.

As concerns this clone: Other DNA variants within this sample encode the same CDR3. The V call is TRBV2, the J call TRBJ2-5, with 7 positions matching TRBD2. After removal of 5 bases from V and 4 bases from J, the junction contained 4 bases not matched to a gene. Germline V gene data show CDR1 as SNHLY and CDR2 as FYNNEI. The CDR3 sequence is 13 residues long. CDR3 coding DNA: TGTGCCAGCAGTTCGGGAGGTCGAGAGACCCAGTACTTC. It yields the protein CASSSGGRETQYF.

The chain is built from TRBV7-9 and TRBJ1-6; perhaps TRBD1 as D (5 bases). The CDR3 totals 16 residues. The V and J ends lost 8 bases and 2 bases respectively, with 16 bases between them. CDR1 is SEHNR and CDR2 is FQNEAQ in the germline V gene (reference sequence). Here the CDR3 DNA reads TGTGCCAGCCGCGGCGTAGAAGGGGCCTATAATTCACCCCTCCACTTT. It translates to CASRGVEGAYNSPLHF.

This rearrangement joins TRBV28 to TRBJ2-7; D is uncertain. Trimming removed 5 bases at V and 0 bases at J, with 20 bases between. There are 17 residues in the CDR3. The germline CDR1 and CDR2 sequences are MDHEN and SYDVKM. The CDR3 reads CASSHASLTINSYEQYF. The CDR3 region has the DNA TGTGCCAGCAGTCATGCCAGCCTGACAATAAACTCCTACGAGCAGTACTTC.

The chain is built from TRBV28 and TRBJ1-4; no clear D. CDR3 size: 16 residues. Looked up from germline, CDR1 is MDHEN and CDR2 is SYDVKM. Trimming left V 3 bases short and J 0 bases short, with 11 bases between. DNA of the CDR3: TGTGCCAGCAGTTTGCGGGCAGTTCCAACTAATGAAAAACTGTTTTTT. This gives the protein CASSLRAVPTNEKLFF.

The CDR3 is CASSWGTNLRTEAFF. CDR3 sequence (DNA): TGTGCCAGCAGCTGGGGAACGAACCTAAGGACTGAAGCTTTCTTT. The J gene is TRBJ1-1, the V gene TRBV5-5; D remains ambiguous. The CDR3 contains 15 residues. Germline V lookup: CDR1 SGHKS, CDR2 YYEKEE (reference sequence). V shed 3 bases and J shed 5 bases, with 17 bases lying between them.

The chain employs TRBV10-1 and TRBJ2-3; TRBD2 is a possible D gene (6 bases). The CDR3 has 16 amino acids. Trimming took 2 bases from V and 0 from J, leaving 12 bases between them. Germline V gene lookup returns CDR1 WNHNN and CDR2 SYGVQD (reference sequence). The CDR3 region is CASSEMSGSSTDTQYF. The CDR3 DNA follows: TGCGCCAGCAGTGAGATGAGCGGGTCTAGCACAGATACGCAGTATTTT.

V gene TRBV10-2 combines with J gene TRBJ1-2, with D possibly matching TRBD1 (5 bases). This CDR3 is built from 13 residues. The germline V gene encodes CDR1 WSHSY and CDR2 SAAADI. Trimming pared 7 bases from V and 4 bases from J, leaving 13 bases between. CDR3 sequence (DNA): TGCGCCAGCACCCCAGGGTCCGGCTATGGCTACACCTTC. This gives the protein CASTPGSGYGYTF.

The J gene is TRBJ2-1, the V gene TRBV28; 9 bases fit TRBD1. The CDR3 is made up of 14 amino acids. Per the germline V gene, CDR1 is MDHEN and CDR2 is SYDVKM. Unmatched junction bases numbered 8, after V lost 7 bases and J lost 7 bases. CDR3 region: CASIAGTGPNEQFF. Written as DNA, the CDR3 is TGTGCCAGCATCGCCGGGACAGGGCCAAATGAGCAGTTCTTC.

The chain joins TRBV7-9 to TRBJ2-5; 9 bases agree with TRBD1. The germline gives CDR1 SEHNR, CDR2 FQNEAQ (reference sequence). This CDR3 spans 14 amino acids. V shed 4 bases, J shed 3 bases, and the junction held 3 bases outside the gene matches. The CDR3 region is CASSWTGVEETQYF. CDR3 in DNA: TGTGCCAGCAGCTGGACAGGGGTAGAAGAGACCCAGTACTTC.

The chain is built from TRBV6-5 and TRBJ1-1, with D hard to call. Trimming removed 2 bases at V and 4 bases at J, with 14 bases between. The CDR3 length is 15 residues. Looked up from germline, CDR1 is MNHEY and CDR2 is SVGAGI. Written as DNA, the CDR3 is TGTGCCAGCAGTTACGGCCTCAGCGGGTCCACTGAAGCTTTCTTT. Its protein is CASSYGLSGSTEAFF.

The rearrangement joins TRBV6-5 to TRBJ1-5, with D unclear. This CDR3 has 14 residues. The V end lost 5 bases, the J end lost 3 bases, and 11 bases lay between the germline ends. Germline loops: CDR1 MNHEY, CDR2 SVGAGI. DNA of the CDR3: TGTGCCAGCAGTCCTCCGGACCCCAATCAGCCCCAGCATTTT. This gives the protein CASSPPDPNQPQHF.

Remarks on this clone: Other DNA sequences within the sample encode an identical CDR3. The rearrangement uses TRBV5-5 and TRBJ2-1; TRBD2 matches at 10 bases. Trimming cost V 4 bases and J 7 bases; bases outside gene matches: 2. Germline V gene sequence: CDR1 SGHKS, CDR2 YYEKEE (reference sequence). This CDR3 contains 13 residues. CDR3 coding DNA: TGTGCCAGCAGCCTAGCGGGAGATAATGAGCAGTTCTTC. Translation: CASSLAGDNEQFF.

The chain recombines TRBV6-6 with TRBJ2-3; D gene uncertain. The CDR3 extends over 12 amino acids. CDR1 MNHNY and CDR2 SVGAGI come from the germline V gene (reference sequence). Trimming cost V 5 bases and J 6 bases, with 9 bases left between them. The CDR3 nucleotides are TGTGCCAGCAGTCCCCCCTCGGATACGCAGTATTTT. Residues: CASSPPSDTQYF.

The chain carries TRBV6-5 and TRBJ1-1; the D is unclear. This CDR3 contains 14 residues. V was shortened by 6 bases and J by 0 bases, with 11 bases between the two germline ends. Germline V gene sequence: CDR1 MNHEY, CDR2 SVGAGI. The CDR3 nucleotides are TGTGCCAGCAGACTTGGCCTGGTGAACACTGAAGCTTTCTTT. Translation gives CASRLGLVNTEAFF.

This chain uses TRBV5-4 with TRBJ1-1; D is unresolved. The CDR3 is 14 residues long. V gave up 4 bases and J gave up 3 bases, with 13 bases separating them. Germline assignment: CDR1 SGHNT and CDR2 YYREEE (reference sequence). The DNA of the CDR3 is TGTGCCAGCAGCGTGGGGAGGTTTGACACTGAAGCTTTCTTT. Protein sequence: CASSVGRFDTEAFF.

The J gene is TRBJ2-7, the V gene TRBV19; 9 bases match TRBD2. V gave up 2 bases and J gave up 3 bases; unmatched junction bases: 5. This CDR3 is 15 amino acids long. Germline V gives CDR1 LNHDA, CDR2 SQIVND (reference sequence). The CDR3 nucleotides are TGTGCCAGTAGTATATCGACAGCGGGAGGCTACGAGCAGTACTTC. Its protein product is CASSISTAGGYEQYF.

V usage is TRBV6-1 and J usage is TRBJ2-7; TRBD1 matches 10 bases. From germline, CDR1 is MNHNS and CDR2 SASEGT. V gave up 4 bases and J gave up 4 bases; unmatched junction bases: 4. CDR3 size: 14 residues. The CDR3 DNA is TGTGCCAGCAGTGCCTCGGGACAGGGGTACGAGCAGTACTTC. Encoded protein: CASSASGQGYEQYF.

The chain is built from TRBV25-1 and TRBJ1-2; 7 nucleotides align to TRBD1. CDR3 length equals 18 residues. Germline V CDR1 and CDR2: MGHDK, SYGVNS. The junction had 15 bases not matched to a gene; V was cut back by 0 bases and J by 5 bases. The CDR3 loop reads CASSEYPLSRQGQYGYTF. CDR3 DNA sequence: TGTGCCAGCAGTGAATACCCTCTTTCAAGACAGGGTCAGTATGGCTACACCTTC.

This clone was seen once. This sequence joins TRBV7-9 and TRBJ2-7; TRBD1 or TRBD2 may be the D gene (6 bases each). The germline V gene encodes CDR1 SEHNR and CDR2 FQNEAQ (reference sequence). V gave up 5 bases and J gave up 2 bases, with 13 bases separating them. The CDR3 extends over 14 amino acids. CDR3 in amino acids: CASSRGTQAYEQYF. The CDR3 coding sequence is TGTGCCAGCAGCCGCGGGACACAAGCCTACGAGCAGTACTTC.

This chain joins TRBV9 and TRBJ2-7; 14 nucleotides match TRBD2. Germline V lookup: CDR1 SGDLS, CDR2 YYNGEE. Trimming at V came to 3 bases and at J to 7 bases, leaving 6 bases not matched to a gene. CDR3 length equals 15 residues. CDR3 coding DNA: TGTGCCAGCAGCGCGGGACTAGCGGGAGTAAATGAGCAGTACTTC. Its protein is CASSAGLAGVNEQYF.

This clone was recorded a few times. V is TRBV28 and J is TRBJ1-5; TRBD1 might be the D (5 bases). Between the trimmed V and J ends, which lost 10 bases and 2 bases, there was a span of 9 bases. Germline loops: CDR1 MDHEN, CDR2 SYDVKM. The CDR3 spans 12 residues. In DNA form, the CDR3 reads TGTGCCAAGGGCAGGGGCAATCAGCCCCAGCATTTT. Translation gives CAKGRGNQPQHF. Supplemented by reference TRBV28 and TRBJ1-5, the full variable domain reads DVKVTQSSRYLVKRTGEKVFLECVQDMDHENMFWYRQDPGLGLRLIYFSYDVKMKEKGDIPEGYSVSREKKERFSLILESASTNQTSMYLCAKGRGNQPQHFGDGTRLSIL.

This clone was found once. The chain carries TRBV10-3 and TRBJ2-7; 10 bases fit TRBD2. Germline CDR1 reads ENHRY; CDR2 reads SYGVKD. J lost 3 bases, V lost 4 bases, and 6 bases had no gene match. The CDR3 spans 15 residues. The DNA for the CDR3 is TGTGCCATCAGTGGATGGGCTAGCGGGGGCTACGAGCAGTACTTC. This gives the protein CAISGWASGGYEQYF.

V gene TRBV7-2 combines with J gene TRBJ2-5, with TRBD1 as a possible D gene (5 bases). The CDR3 is 15 residues long. CDR1 and CDR2 (germline): SGHTA, FQGNSA. Trimming left V 5 bases short and J 1 base short, with 14 bases between. The CDR3, as DNA: TGTGCCAGCAGCGCACAGGCCTCCTCCCAAGAGACCCAGTACTTC. It codes for CASSAQASSQETQYF.

This rearrangement joins TRBV6-1 to TRBJ1-1; D gene ambiguous. Germline CDR1 is MNHNS and CDR2 is SASEGT. Deletions cut 8 bases from V and 2 bases from J, with 12 bases between. The CDR3 is made up of 13 amino acids. The CDR3 bases are TGTGCCAGCGGGGAAGCGGCTAACACTGAAGCTTTCTTT. Protein: CASGEAANTEAFF.

The rearrangement uses TRBV28 and TRBJ2-1, with 7 bases fitting TRBD2. This CDR3 has 14 amino acids. V lost 8 bases to trimming and J lost 9 bases; unmatched junction nucleotides: 13. The germline V gene encodes CDR1 MDHEN and CDR2 SYDVKM. As DNA, the CDR3 is TGTGCCAGCTGGCCCCGGGGAGGGGTTGGTGAGCAGTTCTTC. This sequence encodes CASWPRGGVGEQFF.